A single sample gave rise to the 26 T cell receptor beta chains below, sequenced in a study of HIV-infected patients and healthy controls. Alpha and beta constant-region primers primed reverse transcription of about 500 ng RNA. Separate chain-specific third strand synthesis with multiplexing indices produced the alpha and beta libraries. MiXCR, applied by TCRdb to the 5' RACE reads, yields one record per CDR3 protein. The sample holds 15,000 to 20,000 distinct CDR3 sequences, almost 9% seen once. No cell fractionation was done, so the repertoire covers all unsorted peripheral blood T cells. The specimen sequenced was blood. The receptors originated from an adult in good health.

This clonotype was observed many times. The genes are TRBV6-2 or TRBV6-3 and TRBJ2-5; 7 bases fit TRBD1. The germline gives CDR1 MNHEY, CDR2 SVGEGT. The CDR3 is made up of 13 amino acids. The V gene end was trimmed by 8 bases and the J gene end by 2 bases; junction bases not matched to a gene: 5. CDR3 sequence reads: CASGQGEQETQYF. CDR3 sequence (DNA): TGTGCCAGCGGGCAGGGGGAACAAGAGACCCAGTACTTC.

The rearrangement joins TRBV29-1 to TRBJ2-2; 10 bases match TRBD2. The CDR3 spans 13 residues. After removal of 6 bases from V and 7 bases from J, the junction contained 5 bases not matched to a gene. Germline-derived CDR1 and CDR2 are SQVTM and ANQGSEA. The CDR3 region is CSVLAGIHGELFF. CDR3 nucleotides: TGCAGCGTACTAGCGGGGATACACGGGGAGCTGTTTTTT.

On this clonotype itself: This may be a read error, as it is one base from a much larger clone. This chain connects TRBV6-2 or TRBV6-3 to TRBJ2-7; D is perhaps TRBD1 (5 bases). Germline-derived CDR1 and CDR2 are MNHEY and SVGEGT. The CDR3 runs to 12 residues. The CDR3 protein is CGSSDRPYEQYF. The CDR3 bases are TGTGGCAGCAGTGACAGACCCTACGAGCAGTACTTC.

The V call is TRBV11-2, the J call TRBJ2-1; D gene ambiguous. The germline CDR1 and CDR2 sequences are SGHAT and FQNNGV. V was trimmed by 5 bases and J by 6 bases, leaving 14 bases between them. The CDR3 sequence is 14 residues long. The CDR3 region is CASSLAPGPNEQFF. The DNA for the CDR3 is TGTGCCAGCAGCCTTGCTCCCGGCCCCAATGAGCAGTTCTTC.

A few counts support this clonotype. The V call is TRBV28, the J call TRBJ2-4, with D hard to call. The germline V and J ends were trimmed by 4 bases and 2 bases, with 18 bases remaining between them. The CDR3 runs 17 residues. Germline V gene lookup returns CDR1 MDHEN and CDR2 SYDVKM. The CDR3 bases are TGTGCCAGCAGTTCCGACGACCAGCCGAGTACCAAAAACATTCAGTACTTC. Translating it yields CASSSDDQPSTKNIQYF.

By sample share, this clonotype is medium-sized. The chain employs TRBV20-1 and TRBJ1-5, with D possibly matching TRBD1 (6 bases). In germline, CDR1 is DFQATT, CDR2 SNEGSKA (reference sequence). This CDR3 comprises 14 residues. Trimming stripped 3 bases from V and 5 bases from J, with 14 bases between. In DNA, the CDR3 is TGCAGTGCTAGTGACAGGTTAGATTATCAGCCCCAGCATTTT. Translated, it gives CSASDRLDYQPQHF.

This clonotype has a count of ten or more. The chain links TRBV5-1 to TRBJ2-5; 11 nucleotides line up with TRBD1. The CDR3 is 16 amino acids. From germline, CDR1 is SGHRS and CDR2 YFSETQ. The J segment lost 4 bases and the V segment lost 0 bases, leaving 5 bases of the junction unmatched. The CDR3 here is CASSLGGQGALETQYF. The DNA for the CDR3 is TGCGCCAGCAGCTTGGGTGGACAGGGGGCTTTAGAGACCCAGTACTTC.

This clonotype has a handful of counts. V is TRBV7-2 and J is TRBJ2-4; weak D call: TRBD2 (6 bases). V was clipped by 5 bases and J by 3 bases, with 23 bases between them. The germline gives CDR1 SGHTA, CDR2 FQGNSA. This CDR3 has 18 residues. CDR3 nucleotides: TGTGCCAGCAGCCCTAAGACCGGGACTCCCGGGGGCAAAAACATTCAGTACTTC. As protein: CASSPKTGTPGGKNIQYF.

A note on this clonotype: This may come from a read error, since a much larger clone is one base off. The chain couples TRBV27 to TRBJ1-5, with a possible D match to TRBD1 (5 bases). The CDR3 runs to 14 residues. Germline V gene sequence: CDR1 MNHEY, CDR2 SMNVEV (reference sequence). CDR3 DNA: TGTGACAGCCGGGTCTCAGGGAGTGGTCAGCCCCAGCATTTT. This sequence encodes CDSRVSGSGQPQHF.

The CDR3 protein is CASSWGGASYEQYF. CDR3 coding DNA: TGTGCCAGCAGTTGGGGGGGCGCCTCCTACGAGCAGTACTTC. This chain joins TRBV27 and TRBJ2-7, with D possibly being TRBD2 (7 bases). Trimming left V 4 bases short and J 0 bases short, with 10 bases between. The CDR3 is made up of 14 amino acids. The germline V gene has CDR1 MNHEY and CDR2 SMNVEV (reference sequence).

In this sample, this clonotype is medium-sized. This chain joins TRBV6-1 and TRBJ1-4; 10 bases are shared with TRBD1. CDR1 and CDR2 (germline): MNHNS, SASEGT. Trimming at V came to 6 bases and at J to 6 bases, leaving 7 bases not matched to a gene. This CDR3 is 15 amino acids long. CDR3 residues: CASSWGQGSDEKLFF. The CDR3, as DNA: TGTGCCAGCAGCTGGGGACAGGGGTCGGATGAAAAACTGTTTTTT.

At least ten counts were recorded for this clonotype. This chain's CDR3 is CASSPSLTYEQYF. The DNA for the CDR3 is TGTGCCAGCAGCCCTAGTCTTACCTACGAGCAGTACTTC. This rearrangement joins TRBV2 to TRBJ2-7; D is unresolved. The V end was cut by 6 bases, the J end by 2 bases, with 11 bases between. Germline V lookup: CDR1 SNHLY, CDR2 FYNNEI. The CDR3 is made up of 13 amino acids. Variable domain in full (rest from reference TRBV2 and TRBJ2-7): EPEVTQTPSHQVTQMGQEVILRCVPISNHLYFYWYRQILGQKVEFLVSFYNNEISEKSEIFDDQFSVERPDGSNFTLKIRSTKLEDSAMYFCASSPSLTYEQYFGPGTRLTVT.

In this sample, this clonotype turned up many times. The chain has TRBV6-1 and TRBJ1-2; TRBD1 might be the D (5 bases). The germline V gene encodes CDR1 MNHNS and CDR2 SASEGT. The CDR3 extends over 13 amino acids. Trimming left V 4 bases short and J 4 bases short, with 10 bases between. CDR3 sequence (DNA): TGTGCCAGCAGTGCGGGGGAGGTCTATGGCTACACCTTC. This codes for CASSAGEVYGYTF.

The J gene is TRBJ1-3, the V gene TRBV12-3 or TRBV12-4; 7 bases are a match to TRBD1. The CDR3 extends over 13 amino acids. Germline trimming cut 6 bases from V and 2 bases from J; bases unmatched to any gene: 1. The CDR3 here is CASSRGTGNTIYF. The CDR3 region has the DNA TGTGCCAGCAGCAGGGGGACTGGAAACACCATATATTTT.

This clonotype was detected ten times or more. The CDR3 sequence: CASSFWGSNTEAFF. The CDR3 DNA follows: TGTGCCAGCAGCTTCTGGGGCTCGAACACTGAAGCTTTCTTT. The rearrangement joins TRBV5-4 to TRBJ1-1; possibly TRBD1 for D (5 bases). Germline V lookup: CDR1 SGHNT, CDR2 YYREEE (reference sequence). V was pared by 2 bases and J by 1 base, with 9 bases between. This CDR3 is built from 14 residues.

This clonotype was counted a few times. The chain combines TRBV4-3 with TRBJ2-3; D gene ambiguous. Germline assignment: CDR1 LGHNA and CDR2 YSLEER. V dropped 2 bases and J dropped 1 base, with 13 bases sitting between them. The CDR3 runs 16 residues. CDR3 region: CASSQRNLHRTDTQYF. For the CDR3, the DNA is TGCGCCAGCAGCCAACGTAACTTGCACCGCACAGATACGCAGTATTTT.

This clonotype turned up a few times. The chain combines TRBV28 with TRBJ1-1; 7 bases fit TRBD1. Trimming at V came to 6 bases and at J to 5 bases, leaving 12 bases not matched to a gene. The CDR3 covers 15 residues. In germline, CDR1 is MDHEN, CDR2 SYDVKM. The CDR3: CASREATGPGTEAFF. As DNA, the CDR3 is TGTGCCAGCAGAGAAGCGACAGGGCCGGGAACTGAAGCTTTCTTT.

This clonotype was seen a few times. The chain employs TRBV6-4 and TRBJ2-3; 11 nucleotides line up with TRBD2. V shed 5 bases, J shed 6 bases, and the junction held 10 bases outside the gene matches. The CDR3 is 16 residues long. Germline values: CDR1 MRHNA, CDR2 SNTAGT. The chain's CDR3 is CASSSASGGNIDTQYF. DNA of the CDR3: TGTGCCAGCAGTTCCGCTAGCGGGGGGAATATTGATACGCAGTATTTT.

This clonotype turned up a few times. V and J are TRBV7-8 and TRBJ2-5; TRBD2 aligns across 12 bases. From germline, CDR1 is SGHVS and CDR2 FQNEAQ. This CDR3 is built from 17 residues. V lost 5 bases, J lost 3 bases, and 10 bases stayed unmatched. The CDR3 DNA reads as TGTGCCAGCAGCCTCCCGCTAGCGGGAGGGTCTGAAGAGACCCAGTACTTC. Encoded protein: CASSLPLAGGSEETQYF. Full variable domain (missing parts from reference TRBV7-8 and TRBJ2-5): GAGVSQSPRYKVAKRGQDVALRCDPISGHVSLFWYQQALGQGPEFLTYFQNEAQLDKSGLPSDRFFAERPEGSVSTLKIQRTQQEDSAVYLCASSLPLAGGSEETQYFGPGTRLLVL.

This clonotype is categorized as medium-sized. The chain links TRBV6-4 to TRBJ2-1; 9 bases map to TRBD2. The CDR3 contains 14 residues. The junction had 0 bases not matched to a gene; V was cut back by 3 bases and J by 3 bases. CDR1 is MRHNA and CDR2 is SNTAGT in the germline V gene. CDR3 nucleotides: TGTGCCAGCAGTGAGCGGGGGGGCTACAATGAGCAGTTCTTC. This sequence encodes CASSERGGYNEQFF.

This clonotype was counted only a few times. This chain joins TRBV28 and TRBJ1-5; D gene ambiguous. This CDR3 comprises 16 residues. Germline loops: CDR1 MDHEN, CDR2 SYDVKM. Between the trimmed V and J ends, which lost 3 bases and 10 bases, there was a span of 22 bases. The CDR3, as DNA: TGTGCCAGCAGTTTTAGGACGGCCTCCCCGGGTCTCCCCCAGCATTTT. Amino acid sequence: CASSFRTASPGLPQHF.

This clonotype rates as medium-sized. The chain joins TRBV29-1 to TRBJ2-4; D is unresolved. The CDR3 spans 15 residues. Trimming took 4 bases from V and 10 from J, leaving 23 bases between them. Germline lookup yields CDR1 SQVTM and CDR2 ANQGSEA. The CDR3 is CSVAVDHIPLPIQYF. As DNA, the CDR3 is TGCAGCGTTGCGGTTGACCATATCCCCCTCCCGATTCAGTACTTC.

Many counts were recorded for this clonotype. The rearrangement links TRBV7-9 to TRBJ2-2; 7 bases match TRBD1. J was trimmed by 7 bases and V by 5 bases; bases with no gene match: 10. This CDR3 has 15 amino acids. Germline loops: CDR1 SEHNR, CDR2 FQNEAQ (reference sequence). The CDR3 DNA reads TGTGCCAGCAGCCTAGGACAGGTGCTCATCGGGGAGCTGTTTTTT. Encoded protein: CASSLGQVLIGELFF. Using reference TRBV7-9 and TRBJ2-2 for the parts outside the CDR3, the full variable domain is DTGVSQNPRHKITKRGQNVTFRCDPISEHNRLYWYRQTLGQGPEFLTYFQNEAQLEKSRLLSDRFSAERPKGSFSTLEIQRTEQGDSAMYLCASSLGQVLIGELFFGEGSRLTVL.

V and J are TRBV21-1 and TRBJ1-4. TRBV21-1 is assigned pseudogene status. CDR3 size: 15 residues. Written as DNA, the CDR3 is TGTGCCAACCCCTCCCCCCTAGCAACTAATGAAAAACTGTTTTTT. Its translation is CANPSPLATNEKLFF.

This chain's CDR3 is CASSFPVLKRGWTEAFF. The CDR3 nucleotides are TGTGCCAGCAGTTTTCCCGTTCTGAAGAGGGGATGGACTGAAGCTTTCTTT. J is TRBJ1-1 and V is TRBV28; D might be TRBD1 (5 bases). The CDR3 length is 17 residues. Trimming shortened V by 3 bases and J by 5 bases, and 22 bases separated the two germline ends. Germline V gene data show CDR1 as MDHEN and CDR2 as SYDVKM.

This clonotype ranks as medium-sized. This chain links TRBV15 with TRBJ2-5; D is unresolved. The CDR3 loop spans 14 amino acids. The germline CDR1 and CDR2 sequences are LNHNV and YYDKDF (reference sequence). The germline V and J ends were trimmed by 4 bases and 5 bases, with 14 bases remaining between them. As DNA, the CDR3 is TGTGCCACCAGCATCCGACTGGAGTCTGAGACCCAGTACTTC. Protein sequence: CATSIRLESETQYF.